What follows describes a single T cell receptor beta chain. Clinical history as reported by participants underpinned cohort assignment. Two consecutive negative NP/OP PCR tests, clearance, or resolved symptoms defined Cohort 3 recovery. Generated by immunoSEQ multiplex PCR, the TCRdb table keeps only in-frame clones and is missing some. The data show about 320,000 clones, with roughly 89% seen just once and approximately 4.7% held by the top ten. This specimen comes from a study of blood T cell repertoires in COVID-19. This receptor was taken from a man in his fifties or sixties who had recovered from COVID-19. The sample was PBMCs or T cells enriched from blood (not recorded which).

CDR3 residues: CSALDRGEAFF. The CDR3 region has the DNA TGCAGTGCCCTTGACAGGGGGGAAGCTTTCTTT. The rearrangement links TRBV20-1 to TRBJ1-1; 9 bases are shared with TRBD1. This CDR3 comprises 11 residues. V was clipped by 6 bases and J by 8 bases; unmatched bases: 4. The V gene's germline CDR1 is DFQATT and CDR2 SNEGSKA (reference sequence).